These T cell receptor beta chains were read from a single sample in a study of OX40 agonist ivuxolimab in advanced cancers. Profiled with immunoSEQ multiplex PCR; TCRdb holds only in-frame clones, not every one. This table holds over 60,000 clones, around 83% found once. Here the sequenced sample was CD4+ or CD8+ T cells sorted from blood, taken in a trial of the OX40 agonist ivuxolimab. These receptors originate from an adult with an advanced solid tumor such as melanoma, head and neck, liver or kidney cancer. Each CDR3 is given with its conserved first and last residue. The order of the fields is J gene, D gene, V gene, clone size, CDR3 protein, CDR3 DNA. D genes are given only for firm matches. Expanded clones get a size class; other rows say once, few or many, or leave the size out.

j_gene: TRBJ1-2; d_gene: .; v_gene: TRBV28; abundance: .; CDR3aa: CASSPGDRAGYTF; CDR3nt: TGTGCCAGTTCTCCAGGCGATAGGGCTGGCTACACCTTC
j_gene: TRBJ1-6; d_gene: .; v_gene: TRBV27; abundance: .; CDR3aa: CASSDRGNSPLHF; CDR3nt: TGTGCCAGCAGTGACCGGGGGAATTCACCCCTCCACTTT
j_gene: TRBJ1-2; d_gene: .; v_gene: TRBV28; abundance: .; CDR3aa: CASSPNTGINYGYTF; CDR3nt: TGTGCCAGCAGTCCGAATACAGGGATCAACTATGGCTACACCTTC
j_gene: TRBJ1-2; d_gene: .; v_gene: TRBV9; abundance: .; CDR3aa: CASSVAGEGSYTF; CDR3nt: TGTGCCAGCAGCGTAGCGGGGGAAGGTAGCTACACCTTC
j_gene: TRBJ1-5; d_gene: TRBD1; v_gene: TRBV19; abundance: .; CDR3aa: CASSIRFSDRGNQPQHF; CDR3nt: TGTGCCAGTAGTATAAGGTTTTCCGACAGGGGCAATCAGCCCCAGCATTTT
j_gene: TRBJ2-1; d_gene: TRBD1; v_gene: TRBV7-2; abundance: .; CDR3aa: CASSLVAGGRYNEQFF; CDR3nt: TGTGCCAGCAGCTTAGTGGCAGGGGGTCGATACAATGAGCAGTTCTTC
j_gene: TRBJ1-4; d_gene: .; v_gene: TRBV15; abundance: .; CDR3aa: CATSREMRPTTNEKLFF; CDR3nt: TGTGCCACCAGCAGAGAAATGAGACCCACAACTAATGAAAAACTGTTTTTT
j_gene: TRBJ2-7; d_gene: TRBD1; v_gene: TRBV27; abundance: .; CDR3aa: CASSSADRPREQYF; CDR3nt: TGTGCCAGCAGTTCAGCGGACAGGCCGCGCGAGCAGTACTTC
j_gene: TRBJ2-1; d_gene: .; v_gene: TRBV5-4; abundance: .; CDR3aa: CASVKGGVYNEQFF; CDR3nt: TGTGCCAGCGTCAAAGGAGGGGTTTACAATGAGCAGTTCTTC
j_gene: TRBJ1-6; d_gene: .; v_gene: TRBV28; abundance: .; CDR3aa: CASRRGRADNSPLHF; CDR3nt: TGTGCCAGCAGGAGGGGCCGGGCCGATAATTCACCCCTCCACTTT
j_gene: TRBJ2-7; d_gene: .; v_gene: TRBV28; abundance: .; CDR3aa: CASSLSGFGVEQYF; CDR3nt: TGTGCCAGCAGTTTATCTGGGTTCGGAGTTGAGCAGTACTTC
j_gene: TRBJ1-1; d_gene: .; v_gene: TRBV6-5; abundance: .; CDR3aa: CASGQGTEAFF; CDR3nt: TGTGCCAGCGGGCAGGGCACTGAAGCTTTCTTT
j_gene: TRBJ2-7; d_gene: .; v_gene: TRBV5-1; abundance: .; CDR3aa: CASSQGTGYPYEQYF; CDR3nt: TGCGCCAGCAGCCAGGGGACGGGCTATCCCTACGAGCAGTACTTC
j_gene: TRBJ2-5; d_gene: TRBD1; v_gene: TRBV10-2; abundance: .; CDR3aa: CASRRTGGLKETQYF; CDR3nt: TGCGCCAGCAGGAGGACAGGGGGCTTGAAGGAGACCCAGTACTTC
j_gene: TRBJ2-2; d_gene: .; v_gene: TRBV14; abundance: .; CDR3aa: CASSQDIGTGELFF; CDR3nt: TGTGCCAGCAGCCAAGATATTGGGACCGGGGAGCTGTTTTTT
j_gene: TRBJ2-1; d_gene: .; v_gene: TRBV5-5; abundance: .; CDR3aa: CADTLEANNEQFF; CDR3nt: TGTGCCGACACCCTTGAGGCCAACAATGAGCAGTTCTTC
j_gene: TRBJ2-3; d_gene: TRBD2; v_gene: TRBV19; abundance: .; CDR3aa: CASSAFAARGETDTQYF; CDR3nt: TGTGCCAGTAGTGCCTTCGCGGCCCGGGGGGAGACAGATACGCAGTATTTT
j_gene: TRBJ2-1; d_gene: TRBD2; v_gene: TRBV7-7; abundance: .; CDR3aa: CASSLDPSGGNEQFF; CDR3nt: TGTGCTAGCAGCTTAGATCCTAGCGGGGGCAATGAGCAGTTCTTC
j_gene: TRBJ1-2; d_gene: .; v_gene: TRBV28; abundance: few; CDR3aa: CASRSAGYGYTF; CDR3nt: TGTGCCAGCAGAAGTGCGGGGTATGGCTACACCTTC
j_gene: TRBJ1-2; d_gene: .; v_gene: TRBV28; abundance: .; CDR3aa: CASRQRGEVSGYTF; CDR3nt: TGTGCCAGCAGACAACGGGGAGAGGTGTCCGGCTACACCTTC
j_gene: TRBJ2-7; d_gene: TRBD2; v_gene: TRBV4-1; abundance: .; CDR3aa: CASSPGLAGFSYEQYF; CDR3nt: TGCGCCAGCAGCCCCGGACTAGCGGGGTTCTCCTACGAGCAGTACTTC
j_gene: TRBJ1-2; d_gene: TRBD1; v_gene: TRBV29-1; abundance: .; CDR3aa: CSAYVRGGYTF; CDR3nt: TGCAGCGCTTACGTCAGGGGGGGCTACACCTTC
j_gene: TRBJ1-2; d_gene: .; v_gene: TRBV11-2; abundance: .; CDR3aa: CASSPTGNFYGYTF; CDR3nt: TGTGCCAGCAGCCCTACCGGTAACTTCTATGGCTACACCTTC
j_gene: TRBJ1-2; d_gene: .; v_gene: TRBV11-1; abundance: .; CDR3aa: CASSYQGDYGYTF; CDR3nt: TGTGCCAGCAGCTACCAGGGAGACTATGGCTACACCTTC
j_gene: TRBJ1-2; d_gene: .; v_gene: TRBV19; abundance: .; CDR3aa: CASSILMGTTNYGYTF; CDR3nt: TGTGCCAGTAGTATTTTAATGGGGACTACTAACTATGGCTACACCTTC
j_gene: TRBJ2-1; d_gene: .; v_gene: TRBV6-1; abundance: .; CDR3aa: CASTSPGAFYNEQFF; CDR3nt: TGTGCCAGCACCTCACCAGGGGCGTTTTACAATGAGCAGTTCTTC
j_gene: TRBJ2-7; d_gene: TRBD1; v_gene: TRBV7-9; abundance: .; CDR3aa: CASGTGGINDEQYF; CDR3nt: TGTGCCAGCGGAACAGGGGGTATTAATGACGAGCAGTACTTC
j_gene: TRBJ2-3; d_gene: TRBD2; v_gene: TRBV9; abundance: few; CDR3aa: CASSSERGASTDTQYF; CDR3nt: TGTGCCAGCAGCTCAGAGCGGGGCGCTAGCACAGATACGCAGTATTTT
j_gene: TRBJ2-2; d_gene: .; v_gene: TRBV4-2; abundance: few; CDR3aa: CASSQDTKAGELFF; CDR3nt: TGTGCCAGCAGCCAAGATACGAAGGCCGGGGAGCTGTTTTTT
j_gene: TRBJ2-3; d_gene: TRBD2; v_gene: TRBV19; abundance: .; CDR3aa: CASTPSGLAGGSSTDTQYF; CDR3nt: TGTGCCAGTACCCCCTCAGGACTAGCGGGGGGGAGTAGCACAGATACGCAGTATTTT
j_gene: TRBJ1-6; d_gene: .; v_gene: TRBV19; abundance: .; CDR3aa: CASSIESRLDNSPLHF; CDR3nt: TGTGCCAGTAGTATAGAGAGCAGGCTTGATAATTCACCCCTCCACTTT
j_gene: TRBJ1-4; d_gene: .; v_gene: TRBV5-1; abundance: .; CDR3aa: CASSLEARSNEKLFF; CDR3nt: TGCGCCAGCAGCTTGGAGGCCAGGTCTAACGAAAAACTGTTTTTT
j_gene: TRBJ1-1; d_gene: TRBD1; v_gene: TRBV18; abundance: once; CDR3aa: CASSPLGQGAGVGTEAFF; CDR3nt: TGTGCCAGCTCACCTCTTGGACAGGGGGCTGGGGTTGGCACTGAAGCTTTCTTT
j_gene: TRBJ2-7; d_gene: .; v_gene: TRBV9; abundance: once; CDR3aa: CASSVPGRPYEQYF; CDR3nt: TGTGCCAGCAGCGTACCGGGGCGTCCCTACGAGCAGTACTTC
j_gene: TRBJ1-2; d_gene: .; v_gene: TRBV18; abundance: .; CDR3aa: CASSNRVGYTF; CDR3nt: TGTGCCAGCTCCAACAGGGTCGGCTACACCTTC
j_gene: TRBJ2-1; d_gene: .; v_gene: TRBV18; abundance: .; CDR3aa: CASSPSQWGDEQFF; CDR3nt: TGTGCCAGCTCACCTAGTCAATGGGGTGATGAGCAGTTCTTC
j_gene: TRBJ2-1; d_gene: .; v_gene: TRBV18; abundance: .; CDR3aa: CASSLNLDSEQFF; CDR3nt: TGTGCCAGCTCACTTAACCTGGATTCTGAGCAGTTCTTC
j_gene: TRBJ1-1; d_gene: .; v_gene: TRBV19; abundance: .; CDR3aa: CASSIQGGDTEAFF; CDR3nt: TGTGCCAGTAGTATCCAGGGTGGCGACACTGAAGCTTTCTTT
j_gene: TRBJ2-7; d_gene: TRBD1; v_gene: TRBV19; abundance: .; CDR3aa: CASSIGQGAAYEQYF; CDR3nt: TGTGCCAGTAGTATCGGACAGGGGGCAGCCTACGAGCAGTACTTC
j_gene: TRBJ2-7; d_gene: TRBD1; v_gene: TRBV2; abundance: .; CDR3aa: CASSEASGQGYEQYF; CDR3nt: TGTGCCAGCAGTGAAGCATCCGGACAGGGCTACGAGCAGTACTTC
j_gene: TRBJ2-5; d_gene: .; v_gene: TRBV11-3; abundance: .; CDR3aa: CASSLSGDPQETQYF; CDR3nt: TGTGCCAGCAGCTTGTCAGGGGATCCCCAAGAGACCCAGTACTTC
j_gene: TRBJ1-3; d_gene: .; v_gene: TRBV6-5; abundance: once; CDR3aa: CASRSTGHSGNTIYF; CDR3nt: TGTGCCAGCAGATCTACAGGGCATAGTGGAAACACCATATATTTT
j_gene: TRBJ2-7; d_gene: .; v_gene: TRBV5-1; abundance: .; CDR3aa: CASSLEGQGFNEQYF; CDR3nt: TGCGCCAGCAGCTTGGAGGGTCAGGGTTTCAACGAGCAGTACTTC
j_gene: TRBJ1-5; d_gene: .; v_gene: TRBV6-1; abundance: once; CDR3aa: CASQLQGGNQPQHF; CDR3nt: TGTGCCAGCCAACTACAGGGCGGCAATCAGCCCCAGCATTTT
j_gene: TRBJ1-2; d_gene: TRBD1; v_gene: TRBV7-2; abundance: .; CDR3aa: CASSTRQGENYGYAF; CDR3nt: TGTGCCAGCAGCACCCGACAGGGTGAAAACTATGGCTACGCCTTC
j_gene: TRBJ2-6; d_gene: .; v_gene: TRBV5-1; abundance: .; CDR3aa: CASSLEGSGANVLTF; CDR3nt: TGCGCCAGCAGCTTGGAGGGTTCTGGGGCCAACGTCCTGACTTTC
j_gene: TRBJ2-7; d_gene: TRBD1; v_gene: TRBV29-1; abundance: .; CDR3aa: CSVLVRGQGGEQYF; CDR3nt: TGCAGCGTCCTGGTACGGGGACAGGGAGGCGAGCAGTACTTC
j_gene: TRBJ2-1; d_gene: TRBD2; v_gene: TRBV7-3; abundance: .; CDR3aa: CASSSGRTSGGINEQFF; CDR3nt: TGTGCCAGCAGCTCCGGGAGAACTAGCGGGGGGATCAATGAGCAGTTCTTC
j_gene: TRBJ2-7; d_gene: .; v_gene: TRBV15; abundance: few; CDR3aa: CATSSPSRLNYEQYF; CDR3nt: TGTGCCACCAGCAGTCCATCCAGACTGAACTACGAGCAGTACTTC
j_gene: TRBJ2-5; d_gene: .; v_gene: TRBV5-6; abundance: few; CDR3aa: CASRYQETQYF; CDR3nt: TGTGCCAGCAGGTATCAAGAGACCCAGTACTTC
j_gene: TRBJ1-6; d_gene: TRBD1; v_gene: TRBV6-1; abundance: .; CDR3aa: CASSGAPGQGNPRSPLHF; CDR3nt: TGTGCCAGCAGTGGGGCCCCGGGACAGGGGAACCCGAGGTCACCCCTCCACTTT
j_gene: TRBJ2-7; d_gene: TRBD1; v_gene: TRBV18; abundance: .; CDR3aa: CASSPSQGNYEQYF; CDR3nt: TGTGCCAGCTCACCGTCACAGGGGAATTACGAGCAGTACTTC
j_gene: TRBJ1-6; d_gene: .; v_gene: TRBV7-8; abundance: .; CDR3aa: CASSLWLLSSYNSPLHF; CDR3nt: TGTGCCAGCAGCTTATGGCTCCTTAGCTCCTATAATTCACCCCTCCACTTT